This T cell receptor beta chain stems from a study of blood T cell repertoires in COVID-19. On the study more broadly: T cells, B-cell-depleted T cells, or PBMCs provided the cDNA or gDNA that served as material.

The CDR3 runs to 17 residues. Per the germline V gene, CDR1 is LGHDT and CDR2 is YNNKEL (reference sequence). Losses at the gene ends were 4 bases for V and 4 bases for J; bases not matched to a gene: 9. As processed by the authors: Amplification with reference gene primers provided the estimates of nucleated cell counts. The protocol was immunoSEQ multiplex PCR, while the TCRdb copy is restricted to in-frame clones and leaves out a portion. The D gene and trimming were derived from the DNA, and the V and J assignments and clone size from that table. The sample shows fewer than 200,000 clones, 75% to 85% of them seen only once.

V is TRBV3-1 (or the pseudogene TRBV3-2) and J is TRBJ1-4; 10 bases fit TRBD1. The sequence came from a woman aged 55 to 70 with COVID-19, enrolled during active disease. The sample taken for sequencing was peripheral blood. The CDR3 region is CASSRTGTGDFNEKLFF. The CDR3 DNA is TGTGCCAGCAGCCGAACTGGGACAGGGGACTTTAATGAAAAACTGTTTTTT.